A single sample gave rise to the 23 T cell receptor beta chains below, sequenced in a study of shared clonotypes between healthy human individuals. Sequencing used immunoSEQ multiplex PCR; TCRdb keeps in-frame clones, though not all of them. The top ten hold about an eighth of the sample, which has about 480,000 clones, 79% seen once. Sequencing was done on a sample of PBMCs. Receptors were obtained from a woman aged 40-49 years in good health. Some clones in this sample may be carry-over from other donors' samples.

The rearrangement uses TRBV30 and TRBJ1-1, with 8 positions matching TRBD1. The germline CDR1 and CDR2 sequences are GTSNPN and SVGIG (reference sequence). The trim removed 4 bases at V and 0 bases at J, leaving 13 bases unmatched. The CDR3 loop spans 17 amino acids. The CDR3 here is CAWTPLGQARMNTEAFF. The CDR3, as DNA: TGTGCCTGGACCCCCTTGGGACAGGCGAGAATGAACACTGAAGCTTTCTTT. Complete variable domain (other parts from reference TRBV30 and TRBJ1-1): SQTIHQWPATLVQPVGSPLSLECTVEGTSNPNLYWYRQAAGRGLQLLFYSVGIGQISSEVPQNLSASRPQDRQFILSSKKLLLSDSGFYLCAWTPLGQARMNTEAFFGQGTRLTVV.

V is TRBV18 and J is TRBJ2-3, with D maybe TRBD2 (6 bases). The CDR3 is 14 residues long. The V gene lost 3 bases and the J gene lost 4 bases, with 11 bases spanning the gap. Per germline, CDR1 KGHSH and CDR2 LQKENI. The CDR3, as DNA: TGTGCCAGCTCACCGGACGCGGGGCCAGATACGCAGTATTTT. It translates to CASSPDAGPDTQYF.

This chain uses TRBV2 with TRBJ1-1; no firm D call. The V gene lost 0 bases and the J gene lost 0 bases, with 5 bases spanning the gap. Germline V gene sequence: CDR1 SNHLY, CDR2 FYNNEI. There are 14 residues in the CDR3. This CDR3 is CASSEAQLNTEAFF. The CDR3 DNA reads TGTGCCAGCAGTGAAGCACAGTTGAACACTGAAGCTTTCTTT. Supplemented by reference TRBV2 and TRBJ1-1, the full variable domain reads EPEVTQTPSHQVTQMGQEVILRCVPISNHLYFYWYRQILGQKVEFLVSFYNNEISEKSEIFDDQFSVERPDGSNFTLKIRSTKLEDSAMYFCASSEAQLNTEAFFGQGTRLTVV.

The chain has TRBV5-4 and TRBJ2-6; D is uncertain. V was trimmed by 4 bases and J by 0 bases, leaving 8 bases between them. This CDR3 has 15 residues. Germline assignment: CDR1 SGHNT and CDR2 YYREEE (reference sequence). This CDR3 reads CASSRPGSGANVLTF. Here the CDR3 DNA reads TGTGCCAGCAGCCGGCCGGGCTCTGGGGCCAACGTCCTGACTTTC.

The J gene is TRBJ2-7, the V gene TRBV23-1; 9 nucleotides line up with TRBD1. TRBV23-1 falls under the ORF class, with uncertain function. This CDR3 contains 15 residues. The V gene end was trimmed by 0 bases and the J gene end by 5 bases; junction bases not matched to a gene: 5. CDR3 DNA: TGCGCCAGCAGTCAATCGGGGACAGGGAGGGACGAGCAGTACTTC. This encodes CASSQSGTGRDEQYF.

CDR3 residues: CASSPSRTSGNEQFF. Here the CDR3 DNA reads TGTGCCAGCAGCCCCAGTAGGACTAGCGGCAATGAGCAGTTCTTC. The V and J genes are TRBV7-2 and TRBJ2-1, with 10 bases lining up with TRBD2. Germline-derived CDR1 and CDR2 are SGHTA and FQGNSA. Trimming at V came to 5 bases and at J to 6 bases, leaving 7 bases not matched to a gene. The CDR3 totals 15 residues.

This sequence joins TRBV18 and TRBJ1-1; D is undetermined. Germline V lookup: CDR1 KGHSH, CDR2 LQKENI. This CDR3 spans 14 amino acids. The germline V and J ends were trimmed by 1 base and 3 bases, with 9 bases remaining between them. The DNA for the CDR3 is TGTGCCAGCTCACCACATCCTGTGGACACTGAAGCTTTCTTT. Amino acids: CASSPHPVDTEAFF.

The V call is TRBV2, the J call TRBJ2-7; D may be TRBD2 (5 bases). The CDR3 is 12 amino acids. V lost 5 bases and J 5 bases, leaving 10 bases between the germline ends. Germline loops: CDR1 SNHLY, CDR2 FYNNEI. The CDR3 bases are TGTGCCAGCAGTCCACTAGTTCACGAGCAGTACTTC. Its protein is CASSPLVHEQYF.

The rearrangement uses TRBV5-6 and TRBJ1-5; D gene ambiguous. CDR3 size: 13 residues. The germline gives CDR1 SGHDT, CDR2 YYEEEE. V lost 0 bases and J 2 bases, leaving 3 bases between the germline ends. The CDR3 bases are TGTGCCAGCAGCTTGGGGCGCAATCAGCCCCAGCATTTT. It is translated as CASSLGRNQPQHF.

The chain carries TRBV11-3 and TRBJ2-2; TRBD2 agrees at 8 bases. V trimming: 0 bases; J trimming: 6 bases; junction bases outside the gene matches: 3. Germline V gene lookup returns CDR1 SGHNT and CDR2 YENEEA. The CDR3 contains 15 residues. CDR3 protein: CASSLEGLVAGELFF. CDR3 bases: TGTGCCAGCAGCTTAGAGGGACTAGTCGCCGGGGAGCTGTTTTTT.

The chain couples TRBV19 to TRBJ2-1, with 9 bases identical to TRBD2. After removal of 6 bases from V and 4 bases from J, the junction contained 10 bases not matched to a gene. Per germline, CDR1 LNHDA and CDR2 SQIVND (reference sequence). The CDR3 length is 16 residues. CDR3 sequence: CASSRGELAGYNEQFF. For the CDR3, the DNA is TGTGCCAGTAGCCGTGGGGAACTAGCGGGTTACAATGAGCAGTTCTTC.

The count of this clone is one. The V and J genes are TRBV5-6 and TRBJ1-2, with 7 bases matching TRBD1. The CDR3 is 13 amino acids. From germline, CDR1 is SGHDT and CDR2 YYEEEE. Losses at the gene ends were 2 bases for V and 6 bases for J; bases not matched to a gene: 4. In DNA form, the CDR3 reads TGTGCCAGCAGCTTCAGGGGGGGCCATGGCTACACCTTC. Protein product: CASSFRGGHGYTF. Drawing the rest from reference TRBV5-6 and TRBJ1-2, the complete variable domain is DAGVTQSPTHLIKTRGQQVTLRCSPKSGHDTVSWYQQALGQGPQFIFQYYEEEERQRGNFPDRFSGHQFPNYSSELNVNALLLGDSALYLCASSFRGGHGYTFGSGTRLTVV.

The V call is TRBV5-1, the J call TRBJ2-1; D is perhaps TRBD2 (6 bases). V was clipped by 1 base and J by 2 bases, with 10 bases between them. CDR3 length: 15 residues. Germline-derived CDR1 and CDR2 are SGHRS and YFSETQ. The CDR3 DNA follows: TGCGCCAGCAGCTTGAGCGGGTTAACCTACAATGAGCAGTTCTTC. Residues: CASSLSGLTYNEQFF.

The chain is built from TRBV10-3 and TRBJ2-7, with D perhaps TRBD2 (5 bases). The CDR3 is 14 amino acids. V lost 2 bases and J 5 bases, leaving 13 bases between the germline ends. Per the germline V gene, CDR1 is ENHRY and CDR2 is SYGVKD. For the CDR3, the DNA is TGTGCCATCAGTGAGATAGAGGGTCCCCACGAGCAGTACTTC. Amino acids: CAISEIEGPHEQYF.

The chain combines TRBV7-2 with TRBJ1-6; TRBD1 might be the D (5 bases). The CDR3 has 16 amino acids. Looked up from germline, CDR1 is SGHTA and CDR2 is FQGNSA. The V gene lost 5 bases and the J gene lost 2 bases, with 13 bases spanning the gap. The CDR3 reads CASSPLGVAYNSPLHF. The CDR3 bases are TGTGCCAGCAGCCCCCTGGGGGTCGCCTATAATTCACCCCTCCACTTT.

The V and J genes are TRBV4-2 and TRBJ1-6, with 7 bases that match TRBD1. V lost 1 base to trimming and J lost 8 bases; unmatched junction nucleotides: 8. The CDR3 totals 16 residues. Germline assignment: CDR1 LGHNA and CDR2 YNFKEQ. CDR3 sequence (DNA): TGTGCCAGCAGCCAAGCTTTTCGACAGGGAGATTCACCCCTCCACTTT. It translates to CASSQAFRQGDSPLHF.

The chain joins TRBV6-1 to TRBJ1-4; D unresolved. CDR1 is MNHNS, CDR2 SASEGT, per germline. The CDR3 runs to 12 residues. V lost 6 bases and J lost 6, with 8 bases in between. The CDR3 here is CASSPVDEKLFF. CDR3 in DNA: TGTGCCAGCAGCCCCGTGGATGAAAAACTGTTTTTT.

The CDR3 is CATSRPGQGNYGYTF. CDR3 in DNA: TGTGCCACCAGCAGGCCGGGACAGGGAAACTATGGCTACACCTTC. The chain carries TRBV15 and TRBJ1-2, with 9 bases fitting TRBD1. CDR1 LNHNV and CDR2 YYDKDF come from the germline V gene (reference sequence). Germline trimming cut 3 bases from V and 2 bases from J; bases unmatched to any gene: 4. The CDR3 has 15 amino acids.

The chain joins TRBV7-8 to TRBJ1-5; D remains ambiguous. Looked up from germline, CDR1 is SGHVS and CDR2 is FQNEAQ. The CDR3 loop spans 13 amino acids. Trimming took off 2 bases at V and 4 bases at J, with 6 bases between the two ends. CDR3 sequence: CASSLWRNQPQHF. In DNA form, the CDR3 reads TGTGCCAGCAGCTTATGGAGGAATCAGCCCCAGCATTTT.

V gene TRBV4-3 combines with J gene TRBJ2-1, with TRBD2 matching 11 bases. The CDR3 consists of 18 residues. V trimming: 0 bases; J trimming: 10 bases; junction bases outside the gene matches: 14. Germline V lookup: CDR1 LGHNA, CDR2 YSLEER. The CDR3 DNA is TGCGCCAGCAGCCAAGACCCATGGGGGACTAGCGGTCGGATGGAGCAGTTCTTC. Its translation is CASSQDPWGTSGRMEQFF.

The chain couples TRBV29-1 to TRBJ1-1; 8 positions agree with TRBD1. V shed 6 bases, J shed 6 bases, and the junction held 3 bases outside the gene matches. The germline gives CDR1 SQVTM, CDR2 ANQGSEA. The length of the CDR3 is 11 residues. The CDR3 DNA sequence: TGCAGCGTAGACAGGGGTTCTGAAGCTTTCTTT. Encoded protein: CSVDRGSEAFF. The full variable domain, with the rest looked up from reference TRBV29-1 and TRBJ1-1, is SAVISQKPSRDICQRGTSLTIQCQVDSQVTMMFWYRQQPGQSLTLIATANQGSEATYESGFVIDKFPISRPNLTFSTLTVSNMSPEDSSIYLCSVDRGSEAFFGQGTRLTVV.

The genes are TRBV27 and TRBJ2-3, with 9 positions matching TRBD2. The CDR3 consists of 15 residues. The trim removed 5 bases at V and 2 bases at J, leaving 5 bases unmatched. CDR1 and CDR2 (germline): MNHEY, SMNVEV (reference sequence). The CDR3 DNA follows: TGTGCCAGCAGTCGGCTAGCGGGGTACACAGATACGCAGTATTTT. This gives the protein CASSRLAGYTDTQYF.

This clone has at least ten counts. The chain links TRBV6-4 to TRBJ2-1; 8 bases match TRBD2. CDR3 size: 15 residues. The germline V gene has CDR1 MRHNA and CDR2 SNTAGT. Losses at the gene ends were 5 bases for V and 6 bases for J; bases not matched to a gene: 9. CDR3 nucleotide sequence: TGTGCCAGCAGTTACAGGCGGGAGGTTCCCAATGAGCAGTTCTTC. This gives the protein CASSYRREVPNEQFF.